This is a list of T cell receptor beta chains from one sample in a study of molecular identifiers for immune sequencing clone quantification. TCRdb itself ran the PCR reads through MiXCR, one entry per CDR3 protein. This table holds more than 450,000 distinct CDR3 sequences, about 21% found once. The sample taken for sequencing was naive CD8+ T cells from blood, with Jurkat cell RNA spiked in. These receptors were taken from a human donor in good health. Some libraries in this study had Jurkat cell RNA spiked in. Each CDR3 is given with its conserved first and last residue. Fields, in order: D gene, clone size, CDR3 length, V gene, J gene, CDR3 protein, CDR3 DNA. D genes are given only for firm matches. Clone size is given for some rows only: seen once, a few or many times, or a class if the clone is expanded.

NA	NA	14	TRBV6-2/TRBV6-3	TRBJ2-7	CASSYQGPTYEQYF	TGTGCCAGCAGTTATCAGGGCCCGACCTACGAGCAGTACTTC
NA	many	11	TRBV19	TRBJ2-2	CASSNTGELFF	TGTGCCAGTAGTAACACCGGGGAGCTGTTTTTT
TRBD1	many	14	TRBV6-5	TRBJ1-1	CASSPDRDVTEAFF	TGTGCCAGCAGCCCTGACAGGGATGTGACTGAAGCTTTCTTT
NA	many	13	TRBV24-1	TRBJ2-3	CATSDLLADTQYF	TGTGCCACCAGTGATTTGCTAGCAGATACGCAGTATTTT
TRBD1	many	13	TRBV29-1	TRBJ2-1	CSVVDRDPNEQFF	TGCAGCGTTGTAGACAGGGACCCCAATGAGCAGTTCTTC
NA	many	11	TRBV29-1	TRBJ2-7	CSVADSYEQYF	TGCAGCGTTGCAGATTCCTACGAGCAGTACTTC
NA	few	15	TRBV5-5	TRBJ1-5	CASSLEVGRDQPQHF	TGTGCCAGCAGCTTGGAGGTCGGCAGAGATCAGCCCCAGCATTTT
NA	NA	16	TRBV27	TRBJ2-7	CASSPLTSTGVPEQYF	TGTGCCAGCAGTCCATTGACTAGTACGGGAGTTCCCGAGCAGTACTTC
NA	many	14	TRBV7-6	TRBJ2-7	CASSLGGIGHEQYF	TGTGCCAGCAGCTTAGGTGGAATCGGCCACGAGCAGTACTTC
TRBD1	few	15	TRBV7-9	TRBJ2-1	CASSSPPGTANEQFF	TGTGCCAGCAGCTCACCCCCCGGGACAGCGAATGAGCAGTTCTTC
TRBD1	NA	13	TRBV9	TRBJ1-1	CASSAGQGTEAFF	TGTGCCAGCAGCGCCGGACAGGGCACTGAAGCTTTCTTT
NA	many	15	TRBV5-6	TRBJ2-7	CASSLGTQSRYEQYF	TGTGCCAGCAGCTTGGGGACCCAAAGCCGTTACGAGCAGTACTTC
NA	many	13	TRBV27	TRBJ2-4	CASSLMAEDIQYF	TGTGCCAGCAGTTTAATGGCAGAGGACATTCAGTACTTC
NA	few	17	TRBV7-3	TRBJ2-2	CASSLTYTGANTGELFF	TGTGCCAGCAGCTTAACGTATACCGGGGCCAACACCGGGGAGCTGTTTTTT
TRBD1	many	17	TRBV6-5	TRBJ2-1	CASSSISTGTPYNEQFF	TGTGCCAGCAGTTCCATCTCGACAGGGACCCCCTACAATGAGCAGTTCTTC
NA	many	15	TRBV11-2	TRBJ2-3	CASSLEGAGADTQYF	TGTGCCAGCAGCTTAGAGGGCGCGGGGGCCGATACGCAGTATTTT
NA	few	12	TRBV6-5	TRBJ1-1	CARVPTNTEAFF	TGTGCCAGAGTTCCAACTAACACTGAAGCTTTCTTT
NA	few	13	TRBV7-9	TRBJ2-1	CASSPTERNEQFF	TGTGCCAGCAGCCCAACGGAGCGCAATGAGCAGTTCTTC
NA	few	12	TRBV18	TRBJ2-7	CASSTASYEQYF	TGTGCCAGCTCTACAGCTTCCTACGAGCAGTACTTC
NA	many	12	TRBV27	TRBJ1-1	CASSGLRTEAFF	TGTGCCAGCAGTGGCCTACGAACTGAAGCTTTCTTT
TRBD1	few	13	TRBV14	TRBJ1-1	CASSQGTGSEAFF	TGTGCCAGCAGCCAGGGGACAGGGTCTGAAGCTTTCTTT
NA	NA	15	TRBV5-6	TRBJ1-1	CASSLLTGKSTEAFF	TGTGCCAGCAGCTTGCTAACGGGTAAGAGCACTGAAGCTTTCTTT
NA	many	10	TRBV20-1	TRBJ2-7	CSARAGAQYF	TGCAGTGCTAGGGCCGGGGCGCAGTACTTC
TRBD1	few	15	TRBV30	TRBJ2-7	CAWSTGQGVHYEQYF	TGTGCCTGGAGTACCGGACAGGGGGTACACTACGAGCAGTACTTC
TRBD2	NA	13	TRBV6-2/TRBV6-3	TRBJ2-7	CASRKGLASEQYF	TGTGCCAGCAGAAAGGGACTAGCGTCCGAGCAGTACTTC